This T cell receptor beta chain appears in the sequencing data of a study of tumor and adjacent non-tumor tissue in lung cancer. This sample's RNA came from whole unsorted tissue. More than 3 cm separated this lung sample from the edge of the tumor. Points on this clonotype: The CDR3 ends on some other residue instead of the conserved phenylalanine or tryptophan, so this is likely a read error.

Trimming left V 7 bases short and J 1 base short, with 25 bases between. Germline V CDR1 and CDR2: PRHDT, FYEKMQ (reference sequence). The CDR3 loop spans 18 amino acids. Three rounds of nested PCR, following a modified ARM-PCR protocol, produced the TCRbeta library. From the multiplex PCR reads, TCRdb called clonotypes with MiXCR, one entry per CDR3 protein. Of about 48,000 distinct CDR3 sequences in the sample, less than 70% were seen once. The sample was distant non-tumor lung tissue. The receptor's source is a woman in her 70s with non-small cell lung cancer. The genes are TRBV13 and TRBJ1-1; D may be TRBD1 (6 bases). The CDR3 region has the DNA TGTGCCAGCAACCTCGAGTTTAAGACAGGTATATCGAACACTGAAGCTTTCATT. As protein: CASNLEFKTGISNTEAFI.